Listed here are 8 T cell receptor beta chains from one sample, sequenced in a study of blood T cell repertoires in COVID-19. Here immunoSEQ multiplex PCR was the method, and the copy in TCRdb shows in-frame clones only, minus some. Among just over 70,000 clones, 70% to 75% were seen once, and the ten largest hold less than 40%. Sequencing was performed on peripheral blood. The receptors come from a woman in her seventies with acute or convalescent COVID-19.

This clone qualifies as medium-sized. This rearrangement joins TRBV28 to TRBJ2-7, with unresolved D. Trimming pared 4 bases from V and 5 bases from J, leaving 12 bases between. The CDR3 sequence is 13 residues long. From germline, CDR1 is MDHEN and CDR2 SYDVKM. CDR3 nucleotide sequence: TGTGCCAGCAGTTCAACATCCTTGGACGAGCAGTACTTC. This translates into CASSSTSLDEQYF.

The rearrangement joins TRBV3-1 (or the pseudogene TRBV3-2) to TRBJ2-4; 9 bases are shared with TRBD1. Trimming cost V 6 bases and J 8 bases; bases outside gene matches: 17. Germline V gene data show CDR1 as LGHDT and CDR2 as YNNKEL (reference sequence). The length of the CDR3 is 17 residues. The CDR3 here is CASRRTGAGGSQDIQYF. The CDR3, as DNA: TGTGCCAGCAGACGGACAGGGGCGGGTGGGTCCCAAGACATTCAGTACTTC.

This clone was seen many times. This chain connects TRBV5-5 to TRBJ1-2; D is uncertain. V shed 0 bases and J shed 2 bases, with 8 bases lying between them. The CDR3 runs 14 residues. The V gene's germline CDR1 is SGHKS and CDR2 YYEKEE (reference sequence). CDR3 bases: TGTGCCAGCAGCTTGGTTTTGCGGAACTATGGCTACACCTTC. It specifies CASSLVLRNYGYTF.

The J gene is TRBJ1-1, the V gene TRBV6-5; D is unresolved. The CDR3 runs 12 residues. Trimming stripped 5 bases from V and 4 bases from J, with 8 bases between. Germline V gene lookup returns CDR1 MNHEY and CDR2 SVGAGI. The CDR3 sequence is CASSRGFTEAFF. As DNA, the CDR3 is TGTGCCAGCAGTCGGGGATTCACTGAAGCTTTCTTT.

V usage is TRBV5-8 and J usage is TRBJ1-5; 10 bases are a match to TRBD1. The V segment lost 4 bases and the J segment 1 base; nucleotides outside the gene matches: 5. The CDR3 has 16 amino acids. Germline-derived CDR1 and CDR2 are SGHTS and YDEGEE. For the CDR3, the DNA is TGTGCCAGCAGCCCGAGGGACAGGGGAAGCAATCAGCCCCAGCATTTT. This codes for CASSPRDRGSNQPQHF.

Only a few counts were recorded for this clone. In DNA form, the CDR3 reads TGTGCCAGCAGTGAACTACAGGGGGTAGGAAAATCACCCCTCCACTTT. As protein: CASSELQGVGKSPLHF. This rearrangement joins TRBV6-1 to TRBJ1-6, with TRBD1 matching 8 bases. Germline CDR1 reads MNHNS; CDR2 reads SASEGT. V was pared by 2 bases and J by 10 bases, with 10 bases of the junction left unmatched. The CDR3 covers 16 residues.

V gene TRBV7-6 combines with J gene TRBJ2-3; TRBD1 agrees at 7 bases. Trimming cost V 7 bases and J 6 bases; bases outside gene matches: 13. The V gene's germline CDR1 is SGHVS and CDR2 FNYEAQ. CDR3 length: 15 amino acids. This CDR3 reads CASTLTTGIADTQYF. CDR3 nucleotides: TGTGCCAGCACCCTAACGACAGGGATTGCGGATACGCAGTATTTT.

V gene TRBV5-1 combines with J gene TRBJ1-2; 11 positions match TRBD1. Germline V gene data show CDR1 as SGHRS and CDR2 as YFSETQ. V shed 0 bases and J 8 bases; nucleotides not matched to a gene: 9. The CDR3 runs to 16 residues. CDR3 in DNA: TGCGCCAGCAGCTTGGCCGGGACAGGGGGATTTGAGGGCTACACCTTC. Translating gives CASSLAGTGGFEGYTF.